This entry lists 17 T cell receptor beta chains sequenced from one sample in a study of T cells in Graves' hyperthyroidism and ophthalmopathy. Amplified TCR beta CDR3 regions derived from RNA transcripts. During a first-round RT-PCR of the TCR CDR3, the HTBI primer set was used. One entry per CDR3 protein results from TCRdb running MiXCR on the multiplex PCR reads. The data contain over 450,000 distinct CDR3 sequences, roughly a sixth of them seen just once; the ten biggest clones take up 17%. Sequenced: blood. The receptor source for this set is a woman aged 18-29 years with Graves' ophthalmopathy.

The sample holds a few counts of this clonotype. This sequence joins TRBV9 and TRBJ2-1, with 7 bases aligning to TRBD2. The CDR3 is made up of 15 amino acids. Losses at the gene ends were 2 bases for V and 5 bases for J; bases not matched to a gene: 7. Germline-derived CDR1 and CDR2 are SGDLS and YYNGEE. The CDR3 spells CASSVMAGANNEQFF. In nucleotides, the CDR3 is TGTGCCAGCAGCGTGATGGCGGGAGCTAACAATGAGCAGTTCTTC.

The rearrangement joins TRBV4-1 to TRBJ2-5; 9 bases line up with TRBD2. V trimming: 1 base; J trimming: 2 bases; junction bases outside the gene matches: 8. Germline CDR1 is MGHRA and CDR2 is YSYEKL. This CDR3 has 17 amino acids. Here the CDR3 DNA reads TGCGCCAGCAGCCAAGGGGGCGGGAGGGCCTTACAAGAGACCCAGTACTTC. It translates to CASSQGGGRALQETQYF.

This clonotype has at least ten counts. This chain joins TRBV28 and TRBJ2-7, with D perhaps matching TRBD2 (5 bases). There are 14 residues in the CDR3. Germline CDR1 MDHEN, CDR2 SYDVKM. The ends were cut back, 6 bases at V and 3 bases at J, with 15 bases in the middle. The CDR3 loop is CASRRAGRLYEQYF. Written as DNA, the CDR3 is TGTGCCAGCAGACGTGCGGGCCGCCTCTACGAGCAGTACTTC.

This clonotype was found many times. The chain uses TRBV3-1 and TRBJ2-1; D might be TRBD2 (6 bases). CDR3 length: 12 amino acids. CDR1 and CDR2 from the germline V gene are LGHDT and YNNKEL (reference sequence). V lost 5 bases, J lost 6 bases, and 8 bases lay in between. The CDR3 loop is CASSGGSNEQFF. In nucleotides, the CDR3 is TGTGCCAGCAGCGGGGGGAGCAATGAGCAGTTCTTC.

Points on this clonotype: Possible read error: a much larger clone is one base away. The chain uses TRBV6-9 and TRBJ2-5; 11 bases fit TRBD2. This CDR3 comprises 17 residues. CDR1 and CDR2 from the germline V gene are MNHGY and SVAAGI. V lost 3 bases and J lost 5; bases outside the gene matches: 11. CDR3 sequence reads: CASSYGGSGGATETQYF. The CDR3 bases are TGTGCCAGCAGTTACGGCGGTAGCGGGGGGGCCACGGAGACCCAGTACTTC.

This clonotype was counted only a few times. Its ends do not fully match the called genes, so a read error is possible. V usage is TRBV12-5 and J usage is TRBJ2-7, with D possibly being TRBD1 (5 bases). Germline loops: CDR1 LGHNT, CDR2 FRNRAP. The CDR3 covers 14 residues. The CDR3 coding sequence is TGTGCTAGTGCCGAAATGGGGCTCTTCTACCAGCAGTACTTC. It is translated as CASAEMGLFYQQYF.

This clonotype was seen only a few times. The V call is TRBV5-1, the J call TRBJ2-2; a weak D match, TRBD1 (7 bases). V shed 9 bases and J shed 0 bases, with 15 bases lying between them. This CDR3 is 15 amino acids long. Germline V CDR1 and CDR2: SGHRS, YFSETQ. CDR3 coding DNA: TGCGCCACCAGGGGGGAGTACGCGAACACCGGGGAGCTGTTTTTT. It codes for CATRGEYANTGELFF.

The genes are TRBV25-1 and TRBJ2-7, with D possibly being TRBD1 or TRBD2 (6 bases each). In germline, CDR1 is MGHDK, CDR2 SYGVNS. Trimming took off 1 base at V and 8 bases at J, with 15 bases between the two ends. This CDR3 contains 14 residues. DNA of the CDR3: TGTGCCAGCAGTGAATGGGGGGCGCATAGCAAGCAGTACTTC. It yields the protein CASSEWGAHSKQYF.

This clonotype was detected many times. V gene TRBV5-1 combines with J gene TRBJ1-1; 7 bases are shared with TRBD1. The V gene's germline CDR1 is SGHRS and CDR2 YFSETQ. The CDR3 has 15 residues. Unmatched junction bases numbered 6, after V lost 4 bases and J lost 0 bases. CDR3 residues: CASSNPTGLNTEAFF. The CDR3 region has the DNA TGCGCCAGCAGCAACCCGACAGGGCTGAACACTGAAGCTTTCTTT.

This clonotype was recorded only once. The genes are TRBV29-1 and TRBJ2-3, with D hard to call. This CDR3 contains 14 residues. Trimming stripped 1 base from V and 3 bases from J, with 11 bases between. Looked up from germline, CDR1 is SQVTM and CDR2 is ANQGSEA. CDR3 region: CSVEGTPGTDTQYF. In DNA, the CDR3 is TGCAGCGTTGAAGGGACCCCAGGAACAGATACGCAGTATTTT.

This clonotype was detected a few times. The chain carries TRBV4-1 and TRBJ1-2; D is undetermined. The germline V gene has CDR1 MGHRA and CDR2 YSYEKL. V was trimmed by 1 base and J by 3 bases, leaving 9 bases between them. This CDR3 contains 14 residues. For the CDR3, the DNA is TGCGCCAGCAGCCAAGTCCCCACGTACTATGGCTACACCTTC. Translating it yields CASSQVPTYYGYTF.

The genes are TRBV7-2 and TRBJ2-1; 15 positions match TRBD2. This CDR3 region has 15 residues. The junction had 5 bases not matched to a gene; V was cut back by 5 bases and J by 9 bases. The V gene's germline CDR1 is SGHTA and CDR2 FQGNSA. The CDR3 nucleotides read TGTGCCAGCAGCCGGAGGACTAGCGGGGGGGCTGAGCAGTTCTTC. Translation gives CASSRRTSGGAEQFF. The complete variable domain, with remaining parts taken from reference TRBV7-2 and TRBJ2-1, reads GAGVSQSPSNKVTEKGKDVELRCDPISGHTALYWYRQSLGQGLEFLIYFQGNSAPDKSGLPSDRFSAERTGGSVSTLTIQRTQQEDSAVYLCASSRRTSGGAEQFFGPGTRLTVL.

This clonotype has only one observation. The genes are TRBV6-1 and TRBJ1-1; D remains ambiguous. The germline V and J ends were trimmed by 6 bases and 4 bases, with 12 bases remaining between them. This CDR3 is 13 amino acids long. CDR1 and CDR2 (germline): MNHNS, SASEGT. CDR3 DNA sequence: TGTGCCAGCAGCCCAGGACGGGCCACTGAAGCTTTCTTT. Amino acid sequence: CASSPGRATEAFF.

This clonotype has only a few counts. V usage is TRBV15 and J usage is TRBJ1-2; possibly TRBD1 for D (6 bases). Trimming removed 5 bases at V and 3 bases at J, with 13 bases between. CDR3 length: 14 amino acids. Germline values: CDR1 LNHNV, CDR2 YYDKDF (reference sequence). The CDR3 reads CATSARTAHYGYTF. The CDR3, as DNA: TGTGCCACCAGCGCCCGGACAGCACACTATGGCTACACCTTC.

This clonotype was seen at least ten times. The rearrangement joins TRBV6-2 or TRBV6-3 to TRBJ2-1; D is uncertain. V was shortened by 0 bases and J by 3 bases, with 3 bases between the two germline ends. The CDR3 covers 13 residues. Germline CDR1 is MNHEY and CDR2 is SVGEGT. The CDR3 is CASSYSDYNEQFF. CDR3 sequence (DNA): TGTGCCAGCAGTTACTCGGACTACAATGAGCAGTTCTTC.

The V and J genes are TRBV5-1 and TRBJ2-7, with a tentative D call TRBD2 (5 bases). V shed 0 bases and J shed 4 bases, with 20 bases lying between them. The CDR3 runs to 17 residues. Germline-derived CDR1 and CDR2 are SGHRS and YFSETQ. The CDR3 DNA reads TGCGCCAGCAGCTTGGTGGATTCCTTGTCGGGATTATACGAGCAGTACTTC. Protein product: CASSLVDSLSGLYEQYF.

V is TRBV13 and J is TRBJ2-3, with 10 bases matching TRBD1. CDR1 and CDR2 (germline): PRHDT, FYEKMQ (reference sequence). The CDR3 contains 14 residues. V was clipped by 5 bases and J by 6 bases; unmatched bases: 5. The CDR3: CASSATGQGDTQYF. The DNA for the CDR3 is TGTGCCAGCAGCGCTACGGGACAGGGGGATACGCAGTATTTT.